The 18 T cell receptor beta chains below were found in one sample sequenced in a study of PD-1 blockade in classical Hodgkin lymphoma (dated by TCRdb to the early 2020s). The library was generated by the immunoSEQ multiplex PCR assay. TCRdb re-hosts the immuneACCESS table, in-frame sequences only. Its copies lack some clones; in the studies checked, an unresolved V gene accounts for under half of them, and the cause for the rest is not known. The sample data list 25,000 or so clones, and roughly two thirds of these were observed just once. The ten top clones hold 10% to 15% of the sample. Taken with the paper, the label for time point translates to: cycle 2 day 1 (C2D1) of nivolumab. Every trial patient had relapsed after autologous stem cell transplantation, and cohorts A, B and C differed in prior brentuximab vedotin exposure. The sequencing here drew on peripheral blood mononuclear cells (PBMCs), taken before the second cycle of nivolumab. These receptors came from a human donor with classical Hodgkin lymphoma.

This clone has a single count. The J gene is TRBJ2-7, the V gene TRBV27; no reliable D call. Germline lookup yields CDR1 MNHEY and CDR2 SMNVEV (reference sequence). The CDR3 spans 15 residues. V lost 6 bases, J lost 4 bases, and 19 bases lay in between. The CDR3 sequence is CASSPGWSPKYEQYF. Written as DNA, the CDR3 is TGTGCCAGCAGCCCCGGATGGAGCCCAAAGTACGAGCAGTACTTC.

The J gene is TRBJ2-2, the V gene TRBV28, with D perhaps matching TRBD1 (5 bases). From germline, CDR1 is MDHEN and CDR2 SYDVKM. V shed 1 base and J shed 0 bases, with 9 bases lying between them. The CDR3 extends over 16 amino acids. CDR3 nucleotides: TGTGCCAGCAGTTTATCCAGGGTACCGAACACCGGGGAGCTGTTTTTT. The encoded protein is CASSLSRVPNTGELFF. The full variable domain, completed using reference TRBV28 and TRBJ2-2, is DVKVTQSSRYLVKRTGEKVFLECVQDMDHENMFWYRQDPGLGLRLIYFSYDVKMKEKGDIPEGYSVSREKKERFSLILESASTNQTSMYLCASSLSRVPNTGELFFGEGSRLTVL.

By share, this clone counts as medium-sized (0.01 to 0.1%). The chain has TRBV6-1 and TRBJ2-5; the D gene is possibly TRBD2 (5 bases). The germline CDR1 and CDR2 sequences are MNHNS and SASEGT. V lost 8 bases, J lost 2 bases, and 18 bases lay in between. The CDR3 is 15 residues long. CDR3 nucleotides: TGTGCCAGCGTGGATTATTCAGCGGATCAAGAGACCCAGTACTTC. This codes for CASVDYSADQETQYF.

The chain couples TRBV19 to TRBJ1-2, with 7 bases lining up with TRBD1. The V and J ends lost 6 bases and 4 bases, in that order; junction bases with no gene match: 5. Germline V gives CDR1 LNHDA, CDR2 SQIVND (reference sequence). This CDR3 is built from 13 residues. CDR3 sequence: CASRTGYLYGYTF. The CDR3 DNA sequence: TGTGCCAGTAGGACAGGGTACCTCTATGGCTACACCTTC.

The rearrangement uses TRBV9 and TRBJ2-7; 10 positions match TRBD1. This CDR3 is built from 15 residues. J lost 5 bases, V lost 2 bases, and 7 bases had no gene match. Germline loops: CDR1 SGDLS, CDR2 YYNGEE. The CDR3 DNA follows: TGTGCCAGCAGCGTGGGGACAGGGGCAATTGACGAGCAGTACTTC. Protein sequence: CASSVGTGAIDEQYF.

The J gene is TRBJ2-7, the V gene TRBV7-9; D is undetermined. V lost 8 bases, J lost 2 bases, and 16 bases lay in between. The CDR3 has 14 residues. Germline assignment: CDR1 SEHNR and CDR2 FQNEAQ (reference sequence). The CDR3 loop is CASASSWEAYEQYF. The DNA of the CDR3 is TGTGCCAGCGCGTCGTCCTGGGAAGCCTACGAGCAGTACTTC. The complete variable domain, with remaining parts taken from reference TRBV7-9 and TRBJ2-7, reads DTGVSQNPRHKITKRGQNVTFRCDPISEHNRLYWYRQTLGQGPEFLTYFQNEAQLEKSRLLSDRFSAERPKGSFSTLEIQRTEQGDSAMYLCASASSWEAYEQYFGPGTRLTVT.

This clone was counted only a few times. The chain has TRBV5-4 and TRBJ2-3; a possible D gene is TRBD2 (7 bases). Germline loops: CDR1 SGHNT, CDR2 YYREEE (reference sequence). Trimming stripped 4 bases from V and 9 bases from J, with 18 bases between. The CDR3 runs to 14 residues. In DNA form, the CDR3 reads TGTGCCAGCAGCCCGGCCGAGGGGGGGTGGACGCAGTATTTT. It encodes CASSPAEGGWTQYF.

The chain recombines TRBV6-5 with TRBJ2-6; D is ambiguous. V was clipped by 10 bases and J by 0 bases, with 7 bases between them. The germline CDR1 and CDR2 sequences are MNHEY and SVGAGI. The CDR3 spans 13 residues. CDR3 bases: TGTGCCACGGCGGCCTCTGGGGCCAACGTCCTGACTTTC. Translation: CATAASGANVLTF.

V and J are TRBV28 and TRBJ1-1; 7 positions match TRBD1. The CDR3 covers 17 residues. V lost 5 bases and J lost 10; bases outside the gene matches: 22. Germline V lookup: CDR1 MDHEN, CDR2 SYDVKM. CDR3: CASSPPIQFGTAIRAFF. For the CDR3, the DNA is TGTGCCAGCAGTCCTCCTATACAGTTCGGGACAGCCATCAGAGCTTTCTTT.

The chain joins TRBV4-2 to TRBJ1-1; D may be TRBD1 (6 bases). Germline V gene lookup returns CDR1 LGHNA and CDR2 YNFKEQ. The CDR3 consists of 14 residues. The germline V and J ends were trimmed by 6 bases and 0 bases, with 11 bases remaining between them. CDR3 sequence reads: CASSRQVMNTEAFF. The DNA of the CDR3 is TGTGCCAGCAGTCGACAGGTAATGAACACTGAAGCTTTCTTT.

The chain has TRBV6-1 and TRBJ2-7; 7 positions match TRBD1. The germline V gene has CDR1 MNHNS and CDR2 SASEGT. The CDR3 length is 13 residues. J lost 2 bases, V lost 5 bases, and 3 bases had no gene match. The CDR3 DNA reads TGTGCCAGCAGTACGGGACAGCCCTACGAGCAGTACTTC. It yields the protein CASSTGQPYEQYF.

The V gene is TRBV5-1, the J gene TRBJ1-4; 8 bases are a match to TRBD1. Germline lookup yields CDR1 SGHRS and CDR2 YFSETQ. This CDR3 has 15 residues. Trimming at V came to 1 base and at J to 8 bases, leaving 7 bases not matched to a gene. The CDR3 is CASSLRTGLGEKLFF. CDR3 DNA: TGCGCCAGCAGCTTGAGGACAGGGTTAGGAGAAAAACTGTTTTTT.

This clone has more than one count but fewer than ten. The chain carries TRBV21-1 and TRBJ1-1. TRBV21-1 is annotated as a pseudogene. This CDR3 comprises 13 residues. The CDR3 coding sequence is TGTGCCAGCAGCAAGGGATCCAACACTGAAGCTTTCTTT. Encoded protein: CASSKGSNTEAFF.

The rearrangement links TRBV30 to TRBJ2-5, with 8 bases identical to TRBD1. The V gene end was trimmed by 1 base and the J gene end by 4 bases; junction bases not matched to a gene: 14. Looked up from germline, CDR1 is GTSNPN and CDR2 is SVGIG (reference sequence). The CDR3 totals 17 residues. DNA of the CDR3: TGTGCCTGGAGTGACCTACACCCAGGGGGCTACAGAGAGACCCAGTACTTC. Its translation: CAWSDLHPGGYRETQYF.

V gene TRBV27 combines with J gene TRBJ2-3, with TRBD1 identical over 7 bases. After removal of 3 bases from V and 5 bases from J, the junction contained 11 bases not matched to a gene. This CDR3 is 16 amino acids long. Per germline, CDR1 MNHEY and CDR2 SMNVEV (reference sequence). The CDR3 nucleotides are TGTGCCAGCAGTTTGAGATCAGGGGGAATCAAAGATACGCAGTATTTT. This sequence encodes CASSLRSGGIKDTQYF.

This rearrangement joins TRBV5-1 to TRBJ1-1; 8 nucleotides match TRBD1. V was pared by 0 bases and J by 5 bases, with 6 bases of the junction left unmatched. Germline V gene lookup returns CDR1 SGHRS and CDR2 YFSETQ. This CDR3 contains 15 residues. The CDR3 coding sequence is TGCGCCAGCAGCTTGGAGGCAGGGGGCTGGACTGAAGCTTTCTTT. Translation gives CASSLEAGGWTEAFF.

The V call is TRBV6-5, the J call TRBJ2-5, with 7 bases matching TRBD1. Germline trimming cut 7 bases from V and 5 bases from J; bases unmatched to any gene: 10. From germline, CDR1 is MNHEY and CDR2 SVGAGI. The CDR3 covers 14 residues. The CDR3 loop reads CASTPTGAWETQYF. The DNA of the CDR3 is TGTGCCAGCACACCTACAGGGGCGTGGGAGACCCAGTACTTC.

This clone was recorded only once. This sequence joins TRBV30 and TRBJ1-2; D may be TRBD1 (5 bases). V lost 1 base, J lost 7 bases, and 16 bases lay in between. The CDR3 totals 14 residues. CDR1 is GTSNPN, CDR2 SVGIG, per germline (reference sequence). The CDR3 sequence: CAWSEGVGLGGYTF. CDR3 in DNA: TGTGCCTGGAGTGAGGGTGTGGGACTAGGTGGCTACACCTTC.